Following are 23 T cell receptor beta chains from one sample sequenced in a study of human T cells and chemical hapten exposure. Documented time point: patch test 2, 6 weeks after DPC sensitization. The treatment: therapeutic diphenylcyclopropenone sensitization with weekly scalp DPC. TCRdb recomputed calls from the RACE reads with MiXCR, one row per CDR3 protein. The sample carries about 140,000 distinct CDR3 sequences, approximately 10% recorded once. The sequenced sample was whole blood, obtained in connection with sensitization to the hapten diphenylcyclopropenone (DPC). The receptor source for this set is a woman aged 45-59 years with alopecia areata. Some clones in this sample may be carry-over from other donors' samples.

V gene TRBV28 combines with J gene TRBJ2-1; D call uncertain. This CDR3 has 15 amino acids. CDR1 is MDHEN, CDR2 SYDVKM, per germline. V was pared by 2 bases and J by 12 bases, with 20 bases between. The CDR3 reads CASSLRLVETYGQFF. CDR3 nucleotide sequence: TGTGCCAGCAGTTTAAGGCTAGTCGAAACCTATGGGCAGTTCTTC.

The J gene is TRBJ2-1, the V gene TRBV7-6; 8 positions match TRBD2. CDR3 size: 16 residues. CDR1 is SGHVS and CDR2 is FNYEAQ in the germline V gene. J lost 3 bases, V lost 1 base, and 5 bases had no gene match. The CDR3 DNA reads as TGTGCCAGCAGCTTAGGGGGGCTAGCGGGCTACAATGAGCAGTTCTTC. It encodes CASSLGGLAGYNEQFF.

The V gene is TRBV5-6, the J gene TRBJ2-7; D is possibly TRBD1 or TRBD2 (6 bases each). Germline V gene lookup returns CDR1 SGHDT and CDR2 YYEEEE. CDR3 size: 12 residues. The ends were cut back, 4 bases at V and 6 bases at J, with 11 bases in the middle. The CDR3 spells CASSLEGGEQYF. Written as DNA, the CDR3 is TGTGCCAGCAGCCTTGAGGGGGGCGAGCAGTACTTC.

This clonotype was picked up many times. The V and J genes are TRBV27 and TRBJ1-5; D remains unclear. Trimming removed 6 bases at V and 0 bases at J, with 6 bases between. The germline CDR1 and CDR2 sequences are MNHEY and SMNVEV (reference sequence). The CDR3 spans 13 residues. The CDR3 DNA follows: TGTGCCAGCAGGCGTTTTAGCAATCAGCCCCAGCATTTT. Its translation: CASRRFSNQPQHF.

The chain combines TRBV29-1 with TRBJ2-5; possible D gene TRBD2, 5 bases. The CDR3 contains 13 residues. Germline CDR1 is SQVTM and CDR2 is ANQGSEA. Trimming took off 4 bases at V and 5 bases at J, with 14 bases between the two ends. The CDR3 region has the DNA TGCAGCGTTGCCCCCGATAGAGGGGAGACCCAGTACTTC. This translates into CSVAPDRGETQYF.

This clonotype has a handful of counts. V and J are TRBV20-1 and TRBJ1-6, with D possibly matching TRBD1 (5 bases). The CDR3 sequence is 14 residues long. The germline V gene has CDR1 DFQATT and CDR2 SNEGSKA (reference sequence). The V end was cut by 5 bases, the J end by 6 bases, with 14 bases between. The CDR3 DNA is TGCAGTGCTCCTGCAGGGTCTGCTAATTCACCCCTCCACTTT. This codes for CSAPAGSANSPLHF.

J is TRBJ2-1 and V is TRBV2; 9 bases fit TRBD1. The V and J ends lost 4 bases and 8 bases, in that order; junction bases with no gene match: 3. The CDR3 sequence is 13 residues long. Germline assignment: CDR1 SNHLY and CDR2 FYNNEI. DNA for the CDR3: TGTGCCAGCAGTGGGCGGACAGGGGATGAGCAGTTCTTC. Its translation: CASSGRTGDEQFF. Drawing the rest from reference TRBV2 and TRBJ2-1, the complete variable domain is EPEVTQTPSHQVTQMGQEVILRCVPISNHLYFYWYRQILGQKVEFLVSFYNNEISEKSEIFDDQFSVERPDGSNFTLKIRSTKLEDSAMYFCASSGRTGDEQFFGPGTRLTVL.

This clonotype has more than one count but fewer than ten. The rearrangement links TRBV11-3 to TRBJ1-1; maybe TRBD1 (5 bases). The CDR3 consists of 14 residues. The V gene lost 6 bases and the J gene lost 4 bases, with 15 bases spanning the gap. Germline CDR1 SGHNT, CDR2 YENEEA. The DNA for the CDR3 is TGTGCCAGCAGTCTTACGGCGGGGGGCACTGAAGCTTTCTTT. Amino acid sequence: CASSLTAGGTEAFF.

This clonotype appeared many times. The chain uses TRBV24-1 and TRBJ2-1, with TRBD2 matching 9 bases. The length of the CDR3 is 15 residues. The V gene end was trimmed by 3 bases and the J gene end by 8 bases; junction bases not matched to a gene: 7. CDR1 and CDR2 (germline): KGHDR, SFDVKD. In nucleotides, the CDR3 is TGTGCCACCAGTGATCGGAGTAGCGGGGGCGATGAGCAGTTCTTC. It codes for CATSDRSSGGDEQFF.

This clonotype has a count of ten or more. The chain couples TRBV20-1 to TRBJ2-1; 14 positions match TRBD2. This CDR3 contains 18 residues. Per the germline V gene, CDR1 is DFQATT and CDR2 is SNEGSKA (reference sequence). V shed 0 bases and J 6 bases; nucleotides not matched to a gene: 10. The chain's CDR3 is CSARDPRLAGGSLNEQFF. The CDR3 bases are TGCAGTGCTAGAGATCCCAGACTAGCGGGAGGGTCCCTCAATGAGCAGTTCTTC.

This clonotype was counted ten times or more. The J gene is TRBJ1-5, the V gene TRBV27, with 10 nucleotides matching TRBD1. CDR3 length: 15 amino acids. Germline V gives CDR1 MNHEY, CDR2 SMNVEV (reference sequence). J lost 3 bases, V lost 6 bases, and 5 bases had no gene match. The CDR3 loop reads CASRTGGWDNQPQHF. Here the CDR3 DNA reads TGTGCCAGCAGGACAGGGGGCTGGGACAATCAGCCCCAGCATTTT.

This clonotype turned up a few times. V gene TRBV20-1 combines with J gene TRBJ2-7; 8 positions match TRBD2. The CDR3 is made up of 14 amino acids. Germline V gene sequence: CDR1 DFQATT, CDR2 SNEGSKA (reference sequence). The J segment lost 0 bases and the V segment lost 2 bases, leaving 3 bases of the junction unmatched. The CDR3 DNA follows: TGCAGTGCTAGACTGAGCGGGAGCTCCTACGAGCAGTACTTC. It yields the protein CSARLSGSSYEQYF.

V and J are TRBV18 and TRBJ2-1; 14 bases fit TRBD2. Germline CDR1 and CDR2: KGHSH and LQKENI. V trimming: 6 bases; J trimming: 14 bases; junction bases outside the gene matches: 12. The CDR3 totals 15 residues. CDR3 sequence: CASSLGLAGGSRKFF. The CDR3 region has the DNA TGTGCCAGCTCTCTTGGACTAGCGGGGGGATCTCGCAAGTTCTTC.

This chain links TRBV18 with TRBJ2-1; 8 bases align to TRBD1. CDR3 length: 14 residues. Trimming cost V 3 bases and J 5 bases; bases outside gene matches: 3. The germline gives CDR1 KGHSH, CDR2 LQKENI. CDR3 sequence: CASSPTGGNNEQFF. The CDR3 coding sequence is TGTGCCAGCTCACCTACAGGGGGGAACAATGAGCAGTTCTTC.

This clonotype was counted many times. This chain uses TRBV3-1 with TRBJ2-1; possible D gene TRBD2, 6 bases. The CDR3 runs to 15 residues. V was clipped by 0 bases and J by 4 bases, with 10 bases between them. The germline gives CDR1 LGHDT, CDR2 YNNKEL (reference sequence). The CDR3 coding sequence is TGTGCCAGCAGCCAAGATCTTGGGGGGTACAATGAGCAGTTCTTC. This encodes CASSQDLGGYNEQFF.

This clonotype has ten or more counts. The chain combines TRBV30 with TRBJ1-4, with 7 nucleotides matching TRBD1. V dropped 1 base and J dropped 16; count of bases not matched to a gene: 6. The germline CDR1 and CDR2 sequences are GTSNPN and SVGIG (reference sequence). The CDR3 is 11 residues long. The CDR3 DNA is TGTGCCTGGAGTGAGGGGACAGTCAAGTTTTTT. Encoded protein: CAWSEGTVKFF.

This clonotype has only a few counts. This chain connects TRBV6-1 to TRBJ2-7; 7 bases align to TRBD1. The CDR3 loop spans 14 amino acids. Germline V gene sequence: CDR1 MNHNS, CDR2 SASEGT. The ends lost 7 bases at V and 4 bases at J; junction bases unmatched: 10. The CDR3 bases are TGTGCCAGCAAGTCAAGGCAGGGGGTTTACGAGCAGTACTTC. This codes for CASKSRQGVYEQYF.

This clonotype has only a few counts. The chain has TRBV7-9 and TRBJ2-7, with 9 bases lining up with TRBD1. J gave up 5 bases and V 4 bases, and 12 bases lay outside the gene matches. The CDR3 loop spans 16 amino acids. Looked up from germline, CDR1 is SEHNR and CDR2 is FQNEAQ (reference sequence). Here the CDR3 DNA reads TGTGCCAGCAGCTCCTACGGGACAGGGACCTCTCACGAGCAGTACTTC. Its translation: CASSSYGTGTSHEQYF.

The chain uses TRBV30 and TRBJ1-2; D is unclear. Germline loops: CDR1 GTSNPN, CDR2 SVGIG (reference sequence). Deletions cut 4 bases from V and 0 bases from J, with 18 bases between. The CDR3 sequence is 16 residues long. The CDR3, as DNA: TGTGCCTGGAACCCCCCTGGGCGGACGTCTAACTATGGCTACACCTTC. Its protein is CAWNPPGRTSNYGYTF.

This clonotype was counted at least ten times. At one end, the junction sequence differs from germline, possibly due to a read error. CDR3 bases: TGTGCCAGCAGCCAAGTAGTGGCCCTGCACTTC. Translation: CASSQVVALHF. The chain has TRBV14 and TRBJ2-7; D is unclear. Germline CDR1 SGHDN, CDR2 FVKESK. The CDR3 totals 11 residues.

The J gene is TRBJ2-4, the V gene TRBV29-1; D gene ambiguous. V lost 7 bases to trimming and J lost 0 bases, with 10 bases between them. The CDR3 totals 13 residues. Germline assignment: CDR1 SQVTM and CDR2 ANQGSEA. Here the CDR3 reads CSAVSGAKNIQYF. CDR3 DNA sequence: TGCAGCGCCGTCAGTGGAGCCAAAAACATTCAGTACTTC.

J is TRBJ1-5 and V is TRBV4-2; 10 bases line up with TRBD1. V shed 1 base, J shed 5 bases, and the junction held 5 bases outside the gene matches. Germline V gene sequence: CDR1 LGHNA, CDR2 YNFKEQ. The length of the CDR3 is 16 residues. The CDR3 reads CASSQGLGTGDQPQHF. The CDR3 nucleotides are TGTGCCAGCAGCCAAGGCCTTGGGACAGGGGATCAGCCCCAGCATTTT.

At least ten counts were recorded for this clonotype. The CDR3 nucleotides are TGTGCCAGCAGTTACTCGGTTAAAACTTTGGGGGAGCAGTACTTC. It yields the protein CASSYSVKTLGEQYF. The chain combines TRBV6-7 with TRBJ2-7; D ambiguous. TRBV6-7 is labeled an ORF, and its function is uncertain. Trimming cost V 0 bases and J 7 bases, with 16 bases left between them. The CDR3 is 15 residues long.